These 32 T cell receptor beta chains were sequenced from one sample in a study of blood T cell repertoires in COVID-19. The repertoire was sequenced with immunoSEQ multiplex PCR; TCRdb's copy has only in-frame clones and lacks some. The table shows fewer than 300,000 clones, with about four fifths occurring only once. The sample was peripheral blood. Receptors originate from a woman in her late teens or twenties with acute or convalescent COVID-19.

The J gene is TRBJ2-1, the V gene TRBV9; weak D call: TRBD1 (6 bases). Trimming stripped 0 bases from V and 2 bases from J, with 12 bases between. Germline lookup yields CDR1 SGDLS and CDR2 YYNGEE. The CDR3 is made up of 16 amino acids. This chain's CDR3 is CASSVGDIRAYNEQFF. The CDR3 DNA follows: TGTGCCAGCAGCGTAGGGGACATTAGGGCCTACAATGAGCAGTTCTTC. The full variable domain, its missing parts supplied by reference TRBV9 and TRBJ2-1, is DSGVTQTPKHLITATGQRVTLRCSPRSGDLSVYWYQQSLDQGLQFLIQYYNGEERAKGNILERFSAQQFPDLHSELNLSSLELGDSALYFCASSVGDIRAYNEQFFGPGTRLTVL.

This chain links TRBV7-2 with TRBJ2-5; 10 nucleotides align to TRBD2. V dropped 7 bases and J dropped 6; count of bases not matched to a gene: 2. The CDR3 is 12 residues long. Germline CDR1 reads SGHTA; CDR2 reads FQGNSA. The CDR3 loop reads CASTSGSKTQYF. DNA of the CDR3: TGTGCCAGCACTAGCGGGAGTAAGACCCAGTACTTC.

This rearrangement joins TRBV19 to TRBJ2-6, with D possibly TRBD2 on 6 matching bases. V lost 9 bases to trimming and J lost 2 bases, with 11 bases between them. Germline V lookup: CDR1 LNHDA, CDR2 SQIVND (reference sequence). The CDR3 runs 14 residues. CDR3: CASRGGTGANVLTF. For the CDR3, the DNA is TGTGCCAGCCGCGGCGGGACTGGGGCCAACGTCCTGACTTTC. Drawing the rest from reference TRBV19 and TRBJ2-6, the complete variable domain is DGGITQSPKYLFRKEGQNVTLSCEQNLNHDAMYWYRQDPGQGLRLIYYSQIVNDFQKGDIAEGYSVSREKKESFPLTVTSAQKNPTAFYLCASRGGTGANVLTFGAGSRLTVL.

The V call is TRBV10-3, the J call TRBJ2-7, with TRBD1 matching over 8 bases. V dropped 2 bases and J dropped 4; count of bases not matched to a gene: 7. CDR1 ENHRY and CDR2 SYGVKD come from the germline V gene. The CDR3 contains 15 residues. The CDR3 reads CAISEGQGPRYEQYF. DNA for the CDR3: TGTGCCATCAGTGAGGGACAGGGACCCCGATACGAGCAGTACTTC.

The chain has TRBV28 and TRBJ2-2, with TRBD2 identical over 13 bases. V dropped 4 bases and J dropped 6; count of bases not matched to a gene: 8. CDR1 and CDR2 (germline): MDHEN, SYDVKM. The CDR3 runs 17 residues. The CDR3 loop is CASSSRTSGSRAGELFF. The CDR3 DNA sequence: TGTGCCAGCAGTTCCCGGACTAGCGGGAGTAGGGCCGGGGAGCTGTTTTTT.

This clone was seen only a few times. The chain uses TRBV10-2 and TRBJ2-2, with D possibly matching TRBD1 (6 bases). Between the trimmed V and J ends, which lost 9 bases and 1 base, there was a span of 12 bases. CDR1 and CDR2 (germline): WSHSY, SAAADI. This CDR3 is built from 14 residues. This chain's CDR3 is CASRDRRNTGELFF. As DNA, the CDR3 is TGCGCCAGTAGAGACAGGAGGAACACCGGGGAGCTGTTTTTT.

The genes are TRBV7-2 and TRBJ1-1, with 10 bases lining up with TRBD1. Per the germline V gene, CDR1 is SGHTA and CDR2 is FQGNSA. CDR3 length: 15 residues. V was clipped by 3 bases and J by 4 bases; unmatched bases: 5. DNA for the CDR3: TGTGCCAGCAGCTTCAGGACAGGGGGAATCACTGAAGCTTTCTTT. This sequence encodes CASSFRTGGITEAFF. The whole variable domain, filled in from reference TRBV7-2 and TRBJ1-1, reads GAGVSQSPSNKVTEKGKDVELRCDPISGHTALYWYRQSLGQGLEFLIYFQGNSAPDKSGLPSDRFSAERTGGSVSTLTIQRTQQEDSAVYLCASSFRTGGITEAFFGQGTRLTVV.

V is TRBV3-1 (or the pseudogene TRBV3-2) and J is TRBJ2-5, with 9 bases fitting TRBD1. CDR1 is LGHDT and CDR2 is YNNKEL in the germline V gene (reference sequence). There are 16 residues in the CDR3. V shed 1 base and J 6 bases; nucleotides not matched to a gene: 9. As DNA, the CDR3 is TGTGCCAGCAGCCAAGCGGACAGGGGTTCGAGAAAGACCCAGTACTTC. As protein: CASSQADRGSRKTQYF.

The chain carries TRBV7-2 and TRBJ2-7; 7 bases fit TRBD2. Germline V lookup: CDR1 SGHTA, CDR2 FQGNSA. Trimming removed 6 bases from V and 4 bases from J; junction bases left unmatched: 6. The CDR3 contains 13 residues. In nucleotides, the CDR3 is TGTGCCAGCAGTAGGCTAGCGGATTACGAGCAGTACTTC. This translates into CASSRLADYEQYF.

The chain joins TRBV28 to TRBJ2-1, with 13 nucleotides matching TRBD2. The CDR3 loop spans 15 amino acids. Germline CDR1 is MDHEN and CDR2 is SYDVKM. J lost 10 bases, V lost 5 bases, and 8 bases had no gene match. CDR3 amino acids: CASSTGTSGNLEQFF. The CDR3 bases are TGTGCCAGCAGTACCGGGACTAGCGGGAACCTGGAGCAGTTCTTC.

The chain links TRBV28 to TRBJ1-6; 7 bases are a match to TRBD1. CDR3 length equals 15 residues. CDR1 and CDR2 from the germline V gene are MDHEN and SYDVKM. V dropped 3 bases and J dropped 10; count of bases not matched to a gene: 9. This CDR3 reads CASSFLGQGDSPLHF. DNA for the CDR3: TGTGCCAGCAGTTTTTTGGGGCAGGGGGACTCACCCCTCCACTTT.

The gene calls are TRBV5-1 and TRBJ2-3, with D perhaps matching TRBD1 (6 bases). The CDR3 extends over 14 amino acids. V was pared by 4 bases and J by 3 bases, with 12 bases between. CDR1 is SGHRS, CDR2 YFSETQ, per germline. In nucleotides, the CDR3 is TGCGCCAGCAGCGTGGACAGCTTAACAGATACGCAGTATTTT. Its protein product is CASSVDSLTDTQYF. Complete variable domain (other parts from reference TRBV5-1 and TRBJ2-3): KAGVTQTPRYLIKTRGQQVTLSCSPISGHRSVSWYQQTPGQGLQFLFEYFSETQRNKGNFPGRFSGRQFSNSRSEMNVSTLELGDSALYLCASSVDSLTDTQYFGPGTRLTVL.

The sample holds a few counts of this clone. This rearrangement joins TRBV5-5 to TRBJ2-3; 8 bases match TRBD2. Germline V CDR1 and CDR2: SGHKS, YYEKEE (reference sequence). The V and J ends lost 0 bases and 2 bases, in that order; junction bases with no gene match: 5. The CDR3 runs to 16 residues. CDR3 DNA: TGTGCCAGCAGCTTGGGGTTACTAGCGGACACAGATACGCAGTATTTT. Translated, it gives CASSLGLLADTDTQYF.

The chain has TRBV11-2 and TRBJ2-3; D might be TRBD1 (6 bases). Per the germline V gene, CDR1 is SGHAT and CDR2 is FQNNGV. The CDR3 totals 13 residues. V was clipped by 5 bases and J by 4 bases, with 10 bases between them. This CDR3 reads CASSPDRADTQYF. As DNA, the CDR3 is TGTGCCAGCAGCCCGGACAGAGCAGATACGCAGTATTTT.

This clone occurred once. The CDR3 spells CASSLEGALSRGYTF. CDR3 nucleotide sequence: TGTGCCAGCAGTTTGGAGGGGGCGCTTTCTCGTGGCTACACCTTC. The V call is TRBV28, the J call TRBJ1-2; 7 positions match TRBD1. Germline trimming cut 3 bases from V and 7 bases from J; bases unmatched to any gene: 11. The CDR3 totals 15 residues. CDR1 is MDHEN, CDR2 SYDVKM, per germline.

The rearrangement uses TRBV5-1 and TRBJ2-2; 12 bases fit TRBD2. Germline trimming cut 3 bases from V and 6 bases from J; bases unmatched to any gene: 12. Germline V gene data show CDR1 as SGHRS and CDR2 as YFSETQ. This CDR3 is 18 amino acids long. The CDR3 DNA reads TGCGCCAGCAGCTCCCCCTATCTAGCGGGAGGGCCCGCCGGGGAGCTGTTTTTT. Translated, it gives CASSSPYLAGGPAGELFF. Drawing the rest from reference TRBV5-1 and TRBJ2-2, the complete variable domain is KAGVTQTPRYLIKTRGQQVTLSCSPISGHRSVSWYQQTPGQGLQFLFEYFSETQRNKGNFPGRFSGRQFSNSRSEMNVSTLELGDSALYLCASSSPYLAGGPAGELFFGEGSRLTVL.

The table lists this clone with a few counts. This chain joins TRBV12-3 or TRBV12-4 and TRBJ2-2, with TRBD2 as a possible D gene (6 bases). The CDR3 spans 13 residues. Trimming took off 3 bases at V and 8 bases at J, with 10 bases between the two ends. The CDR3 sequence is CASSFRREGELFF. The DNA of the CDR3 is TGTGCCAGCAGTTTCCGACGGGAGGGGGAGCTGTTTTTT.

The chain recombines TRBV6-5 with TRBJ2-7, with 9 bases lining up with TRBD1. This CDR3 is 15 amino acids long. Per the germline V gene, CDR1 is MNHEY and CDR2 is SVGAGI. V was pared by 6 bases and J by 0 bases, with 6 bases of the junction left unmatched. CDR3 sequence: CASRTPGQGSYEQYF. CDR3 DNA sequence: TGTGCCAGCAGGACACCGGGACAGGGCTCCTACGAGCAGTACTTC.

This clone was detected a few times. This rearrangement joins TRBV29-1 to TRBJ2-2; D remains unclear. Germline assignment: CDR1 SQVTM and CDR2 ANQGSEA. V was trimmed by 4 bases and J by 3 bases, leaving 9 bases between them. The CDR3 contains 13 residues. DNA for the CDR3: TGCAGCGTTGCTTCCGCGTACACCGGGGAGCTGTTTTTT. Translated, it gives CSVASAYTGELFF.

The rearrangement links TRBV6-2 or TRBV6-3 to TRBJ2-2; unclear D gene. This CDR3 contains 14 residues. The germline V and J ends were trimmed by 5 bases and 6 bases, with 13 bases remaining between them. CDR1 is MNHEY, CDR2 SVGEGT, per germline. The CDR3 nucleotides are TGTGCCAGCAGTCCCGACCTAGAGGCCGGGGAGCTGTTTTTT. It translates to CASSPDLEAGELFF.

In this sample, this clone turned up a few times. The CDR3 is CASSQRREVPYEQYF. CDR3 nucleotides: TGTGCCAGCAGCCAAAGGCGGGAGGTCCCCTACGAGCAGTACTTC. The chain joins TRBV3-1 (or the pseudogene TRBV3-2) to TRBJ2-7, with TRBD2 matching 8 bases. The CDR3 is 15 residues long. The junction had 5 bases not matched to a gene; V was cut back by 2 bases and J by 2 bases. Germline-derived CDR1 and CDR2 are LGHDT and YNNKEL (reference sequence).

The V call is TRBV6-5, the J call TRBJ1-1, with D possibly being TRBD1 (5 bases). Trimming shortened V by 6 bases and J by 1 base, and 6 bases separated the two germline ends. CDR1 is MNHEY and CDR2 is SVGAGI in the germline V gene. The CDR3 loop spans 12 amino acids. This CDR3 is CASRTANTEAFF. The DNA of the CDR3 is TGTGCCAGCAGGACAGCGAACACTGAAGCTTTCTTT.

The V call is TRBV21-1, the J call TRBJ1-2; no check of the table's D call, TRBD1, against the DNA was made. TRBV21-1 is deemed a pseudogene. The CDR3 length is 19 residues. The CDR3 DNA follows: TGTGCCAGCAGCAAGTCCGGGGGACAGGGGGCGAGTCGTAACTATGGCTACACCTTC. Amino acids: CASSKSGGQGASRNYGYTF.

The chain couples TRBV4-3 to TRBJ1-5; D possibly corresponds to TRBD1 (6 bases). CDR3 size: 14 residues. Deletions cut 4 bases from V and 7 bases from J, with 14 bases between. Germline values: CDR1 LGHNA, CDR2 YSLEER. The CDR3 spells CASSRGRTAQPQHF. The DNA of the CDR3 is TGCGCCAGCAGCCGGGGACGGACAGCACAGCCCCAGCATTTT.

V gene TRBV3-1 (or the pseudogene TRBV3-2) combines with J gene TRBJ2-1; D perhaps matches TRBD2 (6 bases). CDR1 and CDR2 (germline): LGHDT, YNNKEL (reference sequence). The CDR3 spans 12 residues. Trimming took off 2 bases at V and 13 bases at J, with 12 bases between the two ends. The chain's CDR3 is CASSQRAGTQFF. The CDR3 nucleotides read TGTGCCAGCAGCCAAAGGGCGGGAACACAGTTCTTC.

V usage is TRBV29-1 and J usage is TRBJ1-1; 12 bases map to TRBD1. Germline assignment: CDR1 SQVTM and CDR2 ANQGSEA. J gave up 5 bases and V 7 bases, and 14 bases lay outside the gene matches. This CDR3 has 16 amino acids. The CDR3 nucleotides are TGCAGCGCCGAGAGGGGGACAGGGGGCTTTTGGACTGAAGCTTTCTTT. Protein: CSAERGTGGFWTEAFF.

This clone has only one observation. J is TRBJ1-3 and V is TRBV6-5, with D maybe TRBD1 (5 bases). Trimming stripped 0 bases from V and 8 bases from J, with 14 bases between. Germline assignment: CDR1 MNHEY and CDR2 SVGAGI. CDR3 length equals 15 residues. The CDR3 DNA sequence: TGTGCCAGCAGTTACTCGCTTGGGGCACGAGACACCATATATTTT. Protein sequence: CASSYSLGARDTIYF.

V gene TRBV11-2 combines with J gene TRBJ2-3, with 13 bases identical to TRBD2. CDR3 length equals 17 residues. From germline, CDR1 is SGHAT and CDR2 FQNNGV. J lost 2 bases, V lost 2 bases, and 4 bases had no gene match. CDR3 sequence (DNA): TGTGCCAGCAGCTTAATCGGACTAGCGGGAGTCACAGATACGCAGTATTTT. It translates to CASSLIGLAGVTDTQYF.

This clone was observed once. The chain joins TRBV7-3 to TRBJ2-4; 9 nucleotides align to TRBD1. The germline gives CDR1 SGHTA, CDR2 FQGTGA. Trimming at V came to 5 bases and at J to 4 bases, leaving 12 bases not matched to a gene. CDR3 length: 17 residues. Here the CDR3 DNA reads TGTGCCAGCAGCCCCGAAGCCGGGACAGGGAATAAAAACATTCAGTACTTC. The encoded protein is CASSPEAGTGNKNIQYF.

The V gene is TRBV9, the J gene TRBJ2-5; 10 bases are shared with TRBD2. Germline CDR1 reads SGDLS; CDR2 reads YYNGEE. There are 17 residues in the CDR3. V lost 0 bases to trimming and J lost 2 bases; unmatched junction nucleotides: 7. The CDR3 coding sequence is TGTGCCAGCAGCGTAGCCCGTAGCGGGAGGAATCAAGAGACCCAGTACTTC. This encodes CASSVARSGRNQETQYF.

This chain joins TRBV16 and TRBJ2-1; D unclear. Germline-derived CDR1 and CDR2 are KGHSY and FQNENV. V was pared by 4 bases and J by 7 bases, with 5 bases between. The CDR3 covers 11 residues. Here the CDR3 DNA reads TGTGCCAGCAGCCCGGTGAATGAGCAGTTCTTC. Translation: CASSPVNEQFF.

This CDR3 reads CASSFTSTGNTEAFF. The CDR3 bases are TGCGCCAGCAGCTTCACTTCGACAGGGAACACTGAAGCTTTCTTT. V usage is TRBV5-1 and J usage is TRBJ1-1; D might be TRBD1 (6 bases). V was pared by 2 bases and J by 1 base, with 12 bases between. The CDR3 covers 15 residues. Germline V lookup: CDR1 SGHRS, CDR2 YFSETQ.